Presented here are 21 T cell receptor beta chains from one specimen sequenced in a study of early T cells in non-severe SARS-CoV-2 infection. MiXCR, run by TCRdb on the 5' RACE reads, gives a single entry per CDR3 protein. The data show tens of thousands of distinct CDR3 sequences, less than 9.5% seen once. Sequencing was performed on whole blood, taken at baseline. These receptors were collected from an adult who was a healthcare worker with PCR-confirmed SARS-CoV-2 infection or an uninfected control (not recorded which).

This clonotype was detected many times. The chain carries TRBV27 and TRBJ2-3; no clear D gene. The ends were cut back, 5 bases at V and 8 bases at J, with 14 bases in the middle. This CDR3 is built from 13 residues. Per germline, CDR1 MNHEY and CDR2 SMNVEV (reference sequence). As DNA, the CDR3 is TGTGCCAGCAGTCTAGTAAGACTGGGTACGCAGTATTTT. It translates to CASSLVRLGTQYF.

This chain connects TRBV12-5 to TRBJ1-1; D not certain. Germline CDR1 LGHNT, CDR2 FRNRAP. This CDR3 has 13 amino acids. V was pared by 6 bases and J by 6 bases, with 14 bases between. CDR3 coding DNA: TGTGCTAGTGGAGGTATTTTTCGATCTGAAGCTTTCTTT. Amino acid sequence: CASGGIFRSEAFF.

The chain couples TRBV30 to TRBJ2-7; TRBD1 matches at 10 bases. Germline loops: CDR1 GTSNPN, CDR2 SVGIG (reference sequence). This CDR3 has 14 amino acids. The V and J ends lost 3 bases and 0 bases, in that order; junction bases with no gene match: 2. CDR3 sequence: CAWSRDRGSYEQYF. In nucleotides, the CDR3 is TGTGCCTGGAGCCGGGACAGGGGCTCCTACGAGCAGTACTTC.

The rearrangement links TRBV19 to TRBJ2-7; unclear D gene. CDR1 is LNHDA and CDR2 is SQIVND in the germline V gene (reference sequence). The V end was cut by 11 bases, the J end by 2 bases, with 13 bases between. CDR3 length equals 12 residues. CDR3: CAVVGGPYEQYF. In DNA form, the CDR3 reads TGTGCCGTGGTTGGCGGACCCTACGAGCAGTACTTC.

The chain recombines TRBV12-3 or TRBV12-4 with TRBJ1-1; 8 bases align to TRBD1. The V gene end was trimmed by 6 bases and the J gene end by 10 bases; junction bases not matched to a gene: 13. The CDR3 loop spans 14 amino acids. CDR3 in amino acids: CASSDSGGLAGAFF. The DNA for the CDR3 is TGTGCCAGCAGCGATTCAGGGGGCCTGGCGGGAGCTTTCTTT.

This clonotype was counted ten times or more. This chain uses TRBV7-3 with TRBJ1-1; 7 nucleotides match TRBD1. From germline, CDR1 is SGHTA and CDR2 FQGTGA. After removal of 6 bases from V and 4 bases from J, the junction contained 11 bases not matched to a gene. The CDR3 extends over 15 amino acids. CDR3 protein: CASSQGGRRGTEAFF. The CDR3 DNA is TGTGCCAGCAGTCAAGGGGGCAGGAGGGGCACTGAAGCTTTCTTT.

The rearrangement uses TRBV20-1 and TRBJ1-2; D gene ambiguous. V was trimmed by 7 bases and J by 8 bases, leaving 11 bases between them. The CDR3 spans 10 residues. CDR1 DFQATT and CDR2 SNEGSKA come from the germline V gene (reference sequence). CDR3 nucleotides: TGCAGTGGGCAGAGAGGGGGCTACACCTTC. Amino acid sequence: CSGQRGGYTF.

This chain connects TRBV12-3 or TRBV12-4 to TRBJ1-3; 7 positions match TRBD1. This CDR3 contains 16 residues. V lost 0 bases and J lost 0; bases outside the gene matches: 2. For the CDR3, the DNA is TGTGCCAGCAGTTTAGCGGGACAGCTCTCTGGAAACACCATATATTTT. As protein: CASSLAGQLSGNTIYF.

This clonotype is deemed medium-sized. The chain couples TRBV11-2 to TRBJ2-5; no firm D call. Germline CDR1 reads SGHAT; CDR2 reads FQNNGV. V was pared by 1 base and J by 5 bases, with 8 bases between. This CDR3 region has 13 residues. In DNA form, the CDR3 reads TGTGCCAGCAGCTTAGTCCAGCACGAGACCCAGTACTTC. Amino acid sequence: CASSLVQHETQYF.

V and J are TRBV7-9 and TRBJ2-7; a weak D match, TRBD2 (6 bases). Germline CDR1 SEHNR, CDR2 FQNEAQ (reference sequence). Trimming removed 1 base at V and 0 bases at J, with 7 bases between. The CDR3 covers 14 residues. The CDR3 DNA sequence: TGTGCCAGCAGCTTAGGCGGGGCCTCCTACGAGCAGTACTTC. Encoded protein: CASSLGGASYEQYF.

This clonotype was detected ten times or more. The J gene is TRBJ1-1, the V gene TRBV19; D is unresolved. Trimming took 3 bases from V and 5 from J, leaving 7 bases between them. Germline V gene lookup returns CDR1 LNHDA and CDR2 SQIVND (reference sequence). The CDR3 covers 12 residues. The CDR3 DNA sequence: TGTGCCAGTAGTATGGGCAGGACTGAAGCTTTCTTT. This sequence encodes CASSMGRTEAFF.

There are many counts of this clonotype. The V gene is TRBV14, the J gene TRBJ2-3, with 7 nucleotides matching TRBD1. The CDR3 totals 14 residues. CDR1 SGHDN and CDR2 FVKESK come from the germline V gene. J lost 2 bases, V lost 4 bases, and 3 bases had no gene match. The CDR3 spells CASSLDRVTDTQYF. Written as DNA, the CDR3 is TGTGCCAGCAGCCTTGACAGGGTCACAGATACGCAGTATTTT.

This clonotype was observed at least ten times. The V call is TRBV5-6, the J call TRBJ2-1, with 11 bases that match TRBD2. The CDR3 runs 15 residues. Losses at the gene ends were 2 bases for V and 6 bases for J; bases not matched to a gene: 4. Germline-derived CDR1 and CDR2 are SGHDT and YYEEEE. This chain's CDR3 is CASSLLAGDSNEQFF. For the CDR3, the DNA is TGTGCCAGCAGCTTACTAGCGGGAGACTCCAATGAGCAGTTCTTC.

The table lists this clonotype with many counts. The rearrangement uses TRBV5-6 and TRBJ2-3, with D possibly being TRBD2 (5 bases). Per germline, CDR1 SGHDT and CDR2 YYEEEE. This CDR3 is 11 amino acids long. Trimming cost V 2 bases and J 14 bases, with 12 bases left between them. CDR3 in amino acids: CASSFAGYRYF. CDR3 sequence (DNA): TGTGCCAGCAGCTTCGCGGGTTACCGGTATTTT.

V and J are TRBV4-2 and TRBJ2-3; a possible D gene is TRBD2 (5 bases). CDR3 length: 15 residues. Germline V gene data show CDR1 as LGHNA and CDR2 as YNFKEQ. V shed 0 bases and J shed 3 bases, with 10 bases lying between them. CDR3: CASSQDGVATDTQYF. The CDR3 coding sequence is TGTGCCAGCAGCCAAGATGGGGTAGCGACAGATACGCAGTATTTT.

The genes are TRBV18 and TRBJ2-1; D may be TRBD2 (7 bases). Germline lookup yields CDR1 KGHSH and CDR2 LQKENI. V was shortened by 10 bases and J by 6 bases, with 13 bases between the two germline ends. CDR3 size: 12 residues. The CDR3 reads CATHAGANEQFF. The CDR3 DNA sequence: TGTGCCACCCACGCGGGGGCCAATGAGCAGTTCTTC.

The V gene is TRBV6-6, the J gene TRBJ2-5; D unresolved. The CDR3 consists of 13 residues. Germline CDR1 MNHNY, CDR2 SVGAGI (reference sequence). With 6 bases removed from V and 7 bases from J, the gap between germline ends came to 15 bases. The CDR3 DNA sequence: TGTGCCAGCAGAGACGGTGGATGGCGGACCCAGTACTTC. As protein: CASRDGGWRTQYF.

The rearrangement joins TRBV13 to TRBJ1-3, with a weak D call TRBD1 (6 bases). The CDR3 spans 16 residues. Looked up from germline, CDR1 is PRHDT and CDR2 is FYEKMQ (reference sequence). V dropped 6 bases and J dropped 2 bases, with 17 bases sitting between them. The CDR3 coding sequence is TGTGCCAGCAGACCCCGTCGGGGGCTTGCTGGAAACACCATATATTTT. It codes for CASRPRRGLAGNTIYF.

This clonotype has more than one count but fewer than ten. This sequence joins TRBV6-2 or TRBV6-3 and TRBJ2-7; TRBD2 is a possible D gene (6 bases). CDR3 size: 14 residues. Trimming took off 4 bases at V and 6 bases at J, with 16 bases between the two ends. Germline V gives CDR1 MNHEY, CDR2 SVGEGT. Here the CDR3 DNA reads TGTGCCAGCAGTTCCGAGAGACTAGTACCCGAGCAGTACTTC. The encoded protein is CASSSERLVPEQYF.

This clonotype appeared many times. This chain connects TRBV4-1 to TRBJ2-1, with TRBD2 matching over 9 bases. The germline V gene has CDR1 MGHRA and CDR2 YSYEKL. V gave up 1 base and J gave up 9 bases; unmatched junction bases: 10. The CDR3 runs 16 residues. The chain's CDR3 is CASSQAASGIGGEQFF. CDR3 DNA sequence: TGCGCCAGCAGCCAAGCTGCTAGCGGGATAGGGGGTGAGCAGTTCTTC.

This clonotype was counted a few times. This rearrangement joins TRBV2 to TRBJ2-3; 7 positions agree with TRBD1. Germline loops: CDR1 SNHLY, CDR2 FYNNEI. CDR3 length: 14 residues. V lost 6 bases, J lost 3 bases, and 6 bases stayed unmatched. The CDR3: CASSLQGKTDTQYF. The DNA of the CDR3 is TGTGCCAGCAGCCTACAGGGGAAGACAGATACGCAGTATTTT. Combining the CDR3 with reference TRBV2 and TRBJ2-3 gives the whole variable domain EPEVTQTPSHQVTQMGQEVILRCVPISNHLYFYWYRQILGQKVEFLVSFYNNEISEKSEIFDDQFSVERPDGSNFTLKIRSTKLEDSAMYFCASSLQGKTDTQYFGPGTRLTVL.